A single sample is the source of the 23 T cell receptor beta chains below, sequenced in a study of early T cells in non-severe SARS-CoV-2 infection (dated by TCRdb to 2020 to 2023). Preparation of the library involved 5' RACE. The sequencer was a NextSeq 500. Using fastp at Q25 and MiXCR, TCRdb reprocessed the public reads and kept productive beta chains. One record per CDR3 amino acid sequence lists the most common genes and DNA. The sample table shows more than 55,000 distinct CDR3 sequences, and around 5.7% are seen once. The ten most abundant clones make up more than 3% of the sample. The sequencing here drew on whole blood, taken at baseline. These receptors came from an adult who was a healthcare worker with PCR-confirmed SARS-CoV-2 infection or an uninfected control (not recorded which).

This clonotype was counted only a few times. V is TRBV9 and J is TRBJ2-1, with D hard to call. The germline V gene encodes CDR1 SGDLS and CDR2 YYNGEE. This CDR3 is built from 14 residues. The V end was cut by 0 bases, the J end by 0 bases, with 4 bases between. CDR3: CASSVESSYNEQFF. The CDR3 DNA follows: TGTGCCAGCAGCGTAGAGAGCTCCTACAATGAGCAGTTCTTC.

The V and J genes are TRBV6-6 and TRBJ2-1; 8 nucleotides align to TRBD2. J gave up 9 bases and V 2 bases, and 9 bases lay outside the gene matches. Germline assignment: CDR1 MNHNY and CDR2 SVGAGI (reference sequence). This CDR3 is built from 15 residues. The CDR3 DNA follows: TGTGCCAGCAGTTACCACCGGGAGGGTGGAGGTGAGCAGTTCTTC. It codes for CASSYHREGGGEQFF.

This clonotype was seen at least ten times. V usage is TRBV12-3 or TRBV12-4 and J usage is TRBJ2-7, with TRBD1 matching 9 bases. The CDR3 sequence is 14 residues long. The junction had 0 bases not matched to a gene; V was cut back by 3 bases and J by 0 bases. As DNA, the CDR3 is TGTGCCAGCAGTTTGGACAGGGGCTCCTACGAGCAGTACTTC. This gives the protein CASSLDRGSYEQYF.

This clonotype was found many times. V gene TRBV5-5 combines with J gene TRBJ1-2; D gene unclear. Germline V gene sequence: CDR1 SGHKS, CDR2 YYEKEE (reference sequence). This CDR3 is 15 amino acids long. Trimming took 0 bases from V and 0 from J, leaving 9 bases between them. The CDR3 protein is CASSLVTRTNYGYTF. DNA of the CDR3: TGTGCCAGCAGCTTGGTCACCAGGACTAACTATGGCTACACCTTC. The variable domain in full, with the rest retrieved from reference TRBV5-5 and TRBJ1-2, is DAGVTQSPTHLIKTRGQQVTLRCSPISGHKSVSWYQQVLGQGPQFIFQYYEKEERGRGNFPDRFSARQFPNYSSELNVNALLLGDSALYLCASSLVTRTNYGYTFGSGTRLTVV.

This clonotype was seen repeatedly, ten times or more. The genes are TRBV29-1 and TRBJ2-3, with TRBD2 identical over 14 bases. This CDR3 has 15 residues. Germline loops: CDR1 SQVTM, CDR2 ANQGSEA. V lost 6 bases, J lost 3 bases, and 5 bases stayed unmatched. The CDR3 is CSVRLAGGQTDTQYF. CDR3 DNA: TGCAGCGTGAGACTAGCGGGAGGGCAAACAGATACGCAGTATTTT.

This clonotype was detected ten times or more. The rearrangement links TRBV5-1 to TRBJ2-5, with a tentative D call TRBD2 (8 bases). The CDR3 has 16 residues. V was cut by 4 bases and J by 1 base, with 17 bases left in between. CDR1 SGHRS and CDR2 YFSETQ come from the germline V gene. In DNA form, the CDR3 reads TGCGCCAGCAGCGCGGGAGGACAGGCACTCCAAGAGACCCAGTACTTC. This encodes CASSAGGQALQETQYF. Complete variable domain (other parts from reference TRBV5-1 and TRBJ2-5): KAGVTQTPRYLIKTRGQQVTLSCSPISGHRSVSWYQQTPGQGLQFLFEYFSETQRNKGNFPGRFSGRQFSNSRSEMNVSTLELGDSALYLCASSAGGQALQETQYFGPGTRLLVL.

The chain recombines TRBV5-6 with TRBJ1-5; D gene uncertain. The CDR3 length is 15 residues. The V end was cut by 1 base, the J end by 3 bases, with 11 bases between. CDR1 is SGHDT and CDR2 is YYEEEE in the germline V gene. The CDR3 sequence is CASSLRGPSNQPQHF. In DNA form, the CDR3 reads TGTGCCAGCAGCTTGCGAGGACCGTCCAATCAGCCCCAGCATTTT.

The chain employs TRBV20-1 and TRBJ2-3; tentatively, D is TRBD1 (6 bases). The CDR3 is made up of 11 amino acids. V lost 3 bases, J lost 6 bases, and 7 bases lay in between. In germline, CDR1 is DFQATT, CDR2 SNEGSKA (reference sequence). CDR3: CSASQGDTQYF. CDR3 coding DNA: TGCAGTGCTAGCCAGGGGGATACGCAGTATTTT.

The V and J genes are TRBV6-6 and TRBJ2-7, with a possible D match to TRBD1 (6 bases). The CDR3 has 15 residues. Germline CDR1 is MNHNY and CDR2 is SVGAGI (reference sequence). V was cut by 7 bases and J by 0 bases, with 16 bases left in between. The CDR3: CASNTDRQSSYEQYF. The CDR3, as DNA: TGTGCCAGCAACACCGACAGGCAGAGCTCCTACGAGCAGTACTTC.

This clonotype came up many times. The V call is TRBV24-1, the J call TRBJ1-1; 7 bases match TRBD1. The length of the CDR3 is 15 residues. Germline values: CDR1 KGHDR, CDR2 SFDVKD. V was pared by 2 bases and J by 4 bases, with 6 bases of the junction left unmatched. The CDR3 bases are TGTGCCACCAGTGATTCGACAGGGCGTTTCACTGAAGCTTTCTTT. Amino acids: CATSDSTGRFTEAFF.

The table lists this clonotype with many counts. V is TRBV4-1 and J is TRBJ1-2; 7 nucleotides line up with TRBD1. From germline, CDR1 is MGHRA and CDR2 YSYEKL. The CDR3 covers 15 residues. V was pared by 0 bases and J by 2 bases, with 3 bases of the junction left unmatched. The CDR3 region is CASSQDPTGNYGYTF. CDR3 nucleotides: TGCGCCAGCAGCCAAGATCCGACAGGGAACTATGGCTACACCTTC.

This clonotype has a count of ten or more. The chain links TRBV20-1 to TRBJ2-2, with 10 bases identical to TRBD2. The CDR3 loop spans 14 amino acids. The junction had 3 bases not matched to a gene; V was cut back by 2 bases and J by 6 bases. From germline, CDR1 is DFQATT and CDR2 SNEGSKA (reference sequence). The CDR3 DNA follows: TGCAGTGCTAGACTAGCGGGAGCGTCCGGGGAGCTGTTTTTT. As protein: CSARLAGASGELFF.

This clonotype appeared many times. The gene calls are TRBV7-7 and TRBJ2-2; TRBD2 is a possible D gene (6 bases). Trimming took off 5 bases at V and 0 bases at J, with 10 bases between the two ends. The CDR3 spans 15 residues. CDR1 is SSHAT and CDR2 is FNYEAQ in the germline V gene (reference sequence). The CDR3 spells CASSPGVANTGELFF. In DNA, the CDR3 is TGTGCCAGCAGCCCGGGGGTTGCGAACACCGGGGAGCTGTTTTTT. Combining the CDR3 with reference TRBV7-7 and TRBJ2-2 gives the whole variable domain GAGVSQSPRYKVTKRGQDVTLRCDPISSHATLYWYQQALGQGPEFLTYFNYEAQPDKSGLPSDRFSAERPEGSISTLTIQRTEQRDSAMYRCASSPGVANTGELFFGEGSRLTVL.

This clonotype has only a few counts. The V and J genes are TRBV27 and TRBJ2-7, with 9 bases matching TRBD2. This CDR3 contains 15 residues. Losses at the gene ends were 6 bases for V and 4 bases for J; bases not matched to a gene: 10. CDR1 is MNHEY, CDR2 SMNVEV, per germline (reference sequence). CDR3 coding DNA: TGTGCCAGCAGACCTCTAGCGGGGAGTATATACGAGCAGTACTTC. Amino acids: CASRPLAGSIYEQYF.

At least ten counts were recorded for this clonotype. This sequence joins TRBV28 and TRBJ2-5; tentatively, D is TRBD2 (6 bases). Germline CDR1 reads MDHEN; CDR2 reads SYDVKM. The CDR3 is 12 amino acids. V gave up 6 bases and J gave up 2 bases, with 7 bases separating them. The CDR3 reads CASREGQETQYF. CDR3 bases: TGTGCCAGCAGGGAGGGACAAGAGACCCAGTACTTC.

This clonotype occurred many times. CDR3 nucleotide sequence: TGTGCCAGCAGGAGCCAGGACAGTCAGGAAAAACTGTTTTTT. The encoded protein is CASRSQDSQEKLFF. V usage is TRBV5-4 and J usage is TRBJ1-4, with D tentatively TRBD1 (6 bases). Germline V gene lookup returns CDR1 SGHNT and CDR2 YYREEE (reference sequence). The CDR3 is 14 amino acids. V dropped 5 bases and J dropped 8 bases, with 16 bases sitting between them. Complete variable domain (other parts from reference TRBV5-4 and TRBJ1-4): ETGVTQSPTHLIKTRGQQVTLRCSSQSGHNTVSWYQQALGQGPQFIFQYYREEENGRGNFPPRFSGLQFPNYSSELNVNALELDDSALYLCASRSQDSQEKLFFGSGTQLSVL.

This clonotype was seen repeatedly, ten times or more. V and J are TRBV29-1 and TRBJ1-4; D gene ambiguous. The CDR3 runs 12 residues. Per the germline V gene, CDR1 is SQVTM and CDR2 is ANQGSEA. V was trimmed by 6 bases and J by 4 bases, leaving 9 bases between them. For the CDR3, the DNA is TGCAGCGTCCAGACGGTTAATGAAAAACTGTTTTTT. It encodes CSVQTVNEKLFF.

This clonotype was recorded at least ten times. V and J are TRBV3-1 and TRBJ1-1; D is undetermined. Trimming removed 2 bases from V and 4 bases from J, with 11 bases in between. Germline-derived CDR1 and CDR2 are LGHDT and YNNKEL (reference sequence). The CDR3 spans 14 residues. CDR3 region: CASSQSSPFTEAFF. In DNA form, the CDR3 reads TGTGCCAGCAGCCAATCTAGTCCGTTCACTGAAGCTTTCTTT.

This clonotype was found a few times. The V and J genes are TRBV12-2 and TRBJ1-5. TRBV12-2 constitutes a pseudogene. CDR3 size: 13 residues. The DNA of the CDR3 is TGTGCAAGTCTTATGGCGGACAATCAGCCCCAGCATTTT. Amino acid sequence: CASLMADNQPQHF.

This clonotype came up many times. CDR3 in DNA: TGTGCCAGTGGGACAGGGGCAGGAGGCTACACCTTC. Translated: CASGTGAGGYTF. The V and J genes are TRBV2 and TRBJ1-2; 10 positions agree with TRBD1. CDR3 length: 12 amino acids. Germline V CDR1 and CDR2: SNHLY, FYNNEI. V trimming: 9 bases; J trimming: 8 bases; junction bases outside the gene matches: 6.

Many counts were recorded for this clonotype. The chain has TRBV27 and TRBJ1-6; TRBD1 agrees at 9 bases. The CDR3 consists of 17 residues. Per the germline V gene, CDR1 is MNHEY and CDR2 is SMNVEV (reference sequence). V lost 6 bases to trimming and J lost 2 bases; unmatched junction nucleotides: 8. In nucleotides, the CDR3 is TGTGCCAGCAGGGGTGAGGGACAGGGCCCCTATAATTCACCCCTCCACTTT. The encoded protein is CASRGEGQGPYNSPLHF.

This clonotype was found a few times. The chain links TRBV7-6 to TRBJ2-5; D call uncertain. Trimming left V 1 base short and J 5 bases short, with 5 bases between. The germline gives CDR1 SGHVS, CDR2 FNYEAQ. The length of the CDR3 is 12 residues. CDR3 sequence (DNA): TGTGCCAGCAGCTTAGTCCATGAGACCCAGTACTTC. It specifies CASSLVHETQYF.

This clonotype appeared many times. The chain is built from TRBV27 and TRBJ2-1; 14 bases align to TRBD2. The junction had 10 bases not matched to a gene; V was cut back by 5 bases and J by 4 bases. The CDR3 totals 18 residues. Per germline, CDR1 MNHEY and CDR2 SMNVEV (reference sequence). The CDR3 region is CASSPGTSGRRGYNEQFF. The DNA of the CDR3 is TGTGCCAGCAGTCCGGGGACTAGCGGGAGAAGGGGATACAATGAGCAGTTCTTC.